These 28 T cell receptor beta chains originate from one sample sequenced in a study of shared clonotypes between healthy human individuals. Some clones are missing from TCRdb's copy, which holds only in-frame ones; the method was immunoSEQ multiplex PCR. The sample holds 90,000 to 150,000 clones, 55% to 70% seen once. Specimen: memory CD8+ T cells sorted from blood. Subset here: CD45RO+ cells pooled with CCR7-negative TemRA cells. Receptors were obtained from a woman in her twenties or thirties in good health.

The chain employs TRBV14 and TRBJ2-7; TRBD2 agrees at 8 bases. This CDR3 region has 17 residues. V dropped 1 base and J dropped 0; count of bases not matched to a gene: 8. CDR1 is SGHDN, CDR2 FVKESK, per germline. CDR3 in DNA: TGTGCCAGCAGCCAAGGATCGGGAGGGGTCCTCTCCTACGAGCAGTACTTC. Translated: CASSQGSGGVLSYEQYF.

The CDR3 here is CASNLGTASNQPQHF. The CDR3 nucleotides are TGTGCCAGCAATCTCGGGACAGCTTCCAATCAGCCCCAGCATTTT. The chain joins TRBV2 to TRBJ1-5; 7 bases agree with TRBD1. V gave up 7 bases and J gave up 3 bases; unmatched junction bases: 9. The CDR3 spans 15 residues. The germline CDR1 and CDR2 sequences are SNHLY and FYNNEI.

This clone was observed at least ten times. V is TRBV27 and J is TRBJ1-2; D perhaps matches TRBD1 (6 bases). V lost 7 bases to trimming and J lost 0 bases, with 12 bases between them. CDR1 and CDR2 (germline): MNHEY, SMNVEV (reference sequence). This CDR3 comprises 14 residues. The CDR3: CASKPGHTNYGYTF. In nucleotides, the CDR3 is TGTGCCAGCAAACCGGGACACACTAACTATGGCTACACCTTC.

The genes are TRBV7-2 and TRBJ2-7; D is unresolved. Germline CDR1 is SGHTA and CDR2 is FQGNSA. The V end lost 1 base, the J end lost 7 bases, and 5 bases lay between the germline ends. This CDR3 is 11 amino acids long. CDR3 coding DNA: TGTGCCAGCAGCTTAGTTCGGGAGCAGTACTTC. The encoded protein is CASSLVREQYF.

This chain uses TRBV30 with TRBJ2-1; 7 positions match TRBD2. CDR1 is GTSNPN, CDR2 SVGIG, per germline (reference sequence). The CDR3 consists of 13 residues. Unmatched junction bases numbered 0, after V lost 2 bases and J lost 2 bases. CDR3 residues: CAWSSGAYNEQFF. The CDR3 DNA follows: TGTGCCTGGAGTAGCGGGGCCTACAATGAGCAGTTCTTC.

The V gene is TRBV5-1, the J gene TRBJ1-1; tentatively, D is TRBD1 (5 bases). Germline V gene lookup returns CDR1 SGHRS and CDR2 YFSETQ. This CDR3 is 14 amino acids long. The V and J ends lost 0 bases and 5 bases respectively, with 11 bases between them. The CDR3 DNA reads as TGCGCCAGCAGCTTGGGGTCGGGGACGACTGAAGCTTTCTTT. Residues: CASSLGSGTTEAFF. The variable domain in full, completed from reference TRBV5-1 and TRBJ1-1, reads KAGVTQTPRYLIKTRGQQVTLSCSPISGHRSVSWYQQTPGQGLQFLFEYFSETQRNKGNFPGRFSGRQFSNSRSEMNVSTLELGDSALYLCASSLGSGTTEAFFGQGTRLTVV.

This clone was recorded many times. The CDR3 sequence: CASSEEAGGSYEQYF. CDR3 nucleotide sequence: TGTGCCAGCAGTGAAGAAGCGGGAGGGTCCTACGAGCAGTACTTC. The J gene is TRBJ2-7, the V gene TRBV6-4, with 10 bases lining up with TRBD2. After removal of 3 bases from V and 1 base from J, the junction contained 3 bases not matched to a gene. CDR1 is MRHNA, CDR2 SNTAGT, per germline. CDR3 size: 15 residues.

In its sample, this clone was seen a few times. The J gene is TRBJ2-3, the V gene TRBV9, with D unclear. The germline CDR1 and CDR2 sequences are SGDLS and YYNGEE. Trimming removed 0 bases from V and 1 base from J, with 3 bases in between. The CDR3 is made up of 13 amino acids. In DNA form, the CDR3 reads TGTGCCAGCAGCGTAGAGGGCACAGATACGCAGTATTTT. Translated, it gives CASSVEGTDTQYF. Drawing the rest from reference TRBV9 and TRBJ2-3, the complete variable domain is DSGVTQTPKHLITATGQRVTLRCSPRSGDLSVYWYQQSLDQGLQFLIQYYNGEERAKGNILERFSAQQFPDLHSELNLSSLELGDSALYFCASSVEGTDTQYFGPGTRLTVL.

This clone appeared many times. The chain joins TRBV5-6 to TRBJ2-1, with TRBD2 matching 16 bases. After removal of 6 bases from V and 6 bases from J, the junction contained 12 bases not matched to a gene. Germline CDR1 is SGHDT and CDR2 is YYEEEE. The CDR3 covers 18 residues. This chain's CDR3 is CASNSGAGTSGRANEQFF. In DNA, the CDR3 is TGTGCCAGCAACTCTGGGGCCGGGACTAGCGGGAGGGCCAATGAGCAGTTCTTC.

This clone was detected a few times. This chain uses TRBV29-1 with TRBJ1-3; a possible D gene is TRBD1 (5 bases). Trimming cost V 6 bases and J 3 bases, with 18 bases left between them. This CDR3 contains 15 residues. Germline assignment: CDR1 SQVTM and CDR2 ANQGSEA. CDR3: CSVRDGQGDGNTIYF. DNA of the CDR3: TGCAGCGTCAGAGACGGCCAGGGAGATGGAAACACCATATATTTT.

As concerns this clone: At one end the junction does not follow the germline gene, possibly because of a read error. J is TRBJ2-7 and V is TRBV6-4; D is possibly TRBD2 (6 bases). This CDR3 is built from 16 residues. Germline-derived CDR1 and CDR2 are MRHNA and SNTAGT. The CDR3 nucleotides read TGTGCCAGCAGTGACTTTGGGACTCCCCGCTCCCACGAGCAGTACTTC. This codes for CASSDFGTPRSHEQYF.

This clone was seen only a few times. V usage is TRBV29-1 and J usage is TRBJ1-2; D perhaps matches TRBD1 (5 bases). Germline V gene data show CDR1 as SQVTM and CDR2 as ANQGSEA. CDR3 size: 13 residues. The V and J ends lost 0 bases and 6 bases respectively, with 11 bases between them. In DNA form, the CDR3 reads TGCAGCGTTGAAGAGGGACCGACAGATGGCTACACCTTC. It specifies CSVEEGPTDGYTF.

This clone was counted once. CDR3 loop: CASSFGDIFASQYF. DNA of the CDR3: TGTGCCAGCAGTTTCGGTGATATTTTCGCTTCGCAGTACTTC. The chain combines TRBV28 with TRBJ2-7; no firm D call. The germline V and J ends were trimmed by 3 bases and 9 bases, with 18 bases remaining between them. This CDR3 region has 14 residues. CDR1 and CDR2 (germline): MDHEN, SYDVKM.

V usage is TRBV27 and J usage is TRBJ1-3, with D hard to call. Trimming removed 4 bases at V and 3 bases at J, with 10 bases between. There are 14 residues in the CDR3. Germline V gene sequence: CDR1 MNHEY, CDR2 SMNVEV (reference sequence). The CDR3 spells CASSSPLDGNTIYF. CDR3 DNA: TGTGCCAGCAGTTCCCCCCTGGATGGAAACACCATATATTTT.

The rearrangement uses TRBV5-8 and TRBJ1-1, with unresolved D. The V end was cut by 7 bases, the J end by 11 bases, with 30 bases between. The CDR3 runs to 16 residues. Germline loops: CDR1 SGHTS, CDR2 YDEGEE. The CDR3 loop is CASGNGLPQATSGAFF. CDR3 coding DNA: TGTGCCAGCGGTAACGGACTACCTCAGGCCACCAGTGGTGCTTTCTTT.

The sample holds one count of this clone. The CDR3 protein is CASSLSVSSTDTQYF. The CDR3 DNA reads as TGTGCCAGCAGTTTATCGGTATCTAGCACAGATACGCAGTATTTT. V usage is TRBV27 and J usage is TRBJ2-3; no clear D gene. The length of the CDR3 is 15 residues. Trimming stripped 0 bases from V and 0 bases from J, with 7 bases between. Per the germline V gene, CDR1 is MNHEY and CDR2 is SMNVEV (reference sequence).

V and J are TRBV7-9 and TRBJ2-2; a possible D gene is TRBD2 (6 bases). The ends were cut back, 5 bases at V and 1 base at J, with 11 bases in the middle. Germline V gene lookup returns CDR1 SEHNR and CDR2 FQNEAQ (reference sequence). The CDR3 is made up of 15 amino acids. The CDR3 DNA reads as TGTGCCAGCAGCACCCGGACTAAGAACACCGGGGAGCTGTTTTTT. Translated: CASSTRTKNTGELFF.

V and J are TRBV5-4 and TRBJ2-7; 8 positions agree with TRBD1. The length of the CDR3 is 14 residues. The trim removed 5 bases at V and 2 bases at J, leaving 6 bases unmatched. The germline CDR1 and CDR2 sequences are SGHNT and YYREEE (reference sequence). The CDR3 loop is CASRRTGNTYEQYF. DNA of the CDR3: TGTGCCAGCAGGCGGACAGGGAATACCTACGAGCAGTACTTC.

The chain joins TRBV19 to TRBJ2-1, with 10 bases fitting TRBD2. The CDR3 contains 15 residues. Losses at the gene ends were 3 bases for V and 8 bases for J; bases not matched to a gene: 7. Germline V gene sequence: CDR1 LNHDA, CDR2 SQIVND (reference sequence). This CDR3 is CASSIYLAGVYEQFF. CDR3 sequence (DNA): TGTGCCAGTAGTATTTACCTAGCGGGAGTCTATGAGCAGTTCTTC.

For the CDR3, the DNA is TGTGCCTGGTCCCAGCGCAAACACAATGAGCAGTTCTTC. It specifies CAWSQRKHNEQFF. The chain has TRBV30 and TRBJ2-1; D uncertain. V gave up 5 bases and J gave up 5 bases, with 13 bases separating them. The CDR3 runs 13 residues. The germline V gene has CDR1 GTSNPN and CDR2 SVGIG (reference sequence).

This CDR3 is CASSLVFEQFF. CDR3 nucleotide sequence: TGTGCCAGCAGCTTAGTCTTTGAGCAGTTCTTC. V gene TRBV11-2 combines with J gene TRBJ2-1; D gene ambiguous. V gave up 1 base and J gave up 9 bases, with 4 bases separating them. Looked up from germline, CDR1 is SGHAT and CDR2 is FQNNGV. The CDR3 length is 11 residues.

There are a few counts of this clone. The chain is built from TRBV2 and TRBJ2-3; D is perhaps TRBD2 (5 bases). The CDR3 runs to 15 residues. V dropped 5 bases and J dropped 1 base, with 13 bases sitting between them. Germline V gene sequence: CDR1 SNHLY, CDR2 FYNNEI. The CDR3 DNA reads as TGTGCCAGCAGTCTCCGAGGGAGAGGCACAGATACGCAGTATTTT. This translates into CASSLRGRGTDTQYF.

This chain connects TRBV27 to TRBJ2-7, with D hard to call. The CDR3 spans 11 residues. V lost 8 bases and J lost 3, with 8 bases in between. Germline V gives CDR1 MNHEY, CDR2 SMNVEV (reference sequence). The CDR3 DNA follows: TGTGCCAGCGGAGAATACTACGAGCAGTACTTC. This codes for CASGEYYEQYF.

The table lists this clone with a few counts. V usage is TRBV25-1 and J usage is TRBJ2-7, with D hard to call. CDR3 length: 13 amino acids. The V gene's germline CDR1 is MGHDK and CDR2 SYGVNS. The germline V and J ends were trimmed by 1 base and 2 bases, with 6 bases remaining between them. DNA of the CDR3: TGTGCCAGCAGTGAATCCCCGACCTACGAGCAGTACTTC. As protein: CASSESPTYEQYF.

CDR3 DNA sequence: TGTGCCAGCAGCCCGGAGGGGGGGCACAGCTATGGCTACACCTTC. Its protein product is CASSPEGGHSYGYTF. The rearrangement links TRBV7-2 to TRBJ1-2, with a possible D match to TRBD1 (6 bases). V was shortened by 5 bases and J by 4 bases, with 17 bases between the two germline ends. CDR3 length: 15 residues. The V gene's germline CDR1 is SGHTA and CDR2 FQGNSA.

The chain is built from TRBV4-2 and TRBJ2-5; D possibly corresponds to TRBD2 (5 bases). The end of the DNA aligns better with TRBJ2-7, so the J call may be wrong. The CDR3 extends over 15 amino acids. The V gene's germline CDR1 is LGHNA and CDR2 YNFKEQ. The CDR3 sequence: CASSQEGGHSYEQYF. In DNA form, the CDR3 reads TGTGCCAGCAGCCAAGAGGGCGGGCACTCCTACGAGCAGTACTTC.

The chain has TRBV7-9 and TRBJ2-7; tentative D call: TRBD1 (5 bases). The V end lost 1 base, the J end lost 7 bases, and 14 bases lay between the germline ends. Germline V gene lookup returns CDR1 SEHNR and CDR2 FQNEAQ (reference sequence). The CDR3 covers 14 residues. In nucleotides, the CDR3 is TGTGCCAGCAGCTTAGACACTTTAAGGGGAGAGCAGTACTTC. It translates to CASSLDTLRGEQYF.

This chain joins TRBV6-6 and TRBJ1-5; D not resolved. Per the germline V gene, CDR1 is MNHNY and CDR2 is SVGAGI (reference sequence). The CDR3 consists of 11 residues. V lost 5 bases and J lost 15, with 14 bases in between. The CDR3 DNA sequence: TGTGCCAGCAGTGAAACTCCCTTTTCGCATTTT. Translation gives CASSETPFSHF.